This is a list of T cell receptor beta chains from one sample in a study of cytomegalovirus exposure and HLA in healthy donors. Here immunoSEQ multiplex PCR was the method, and the copy in TCRdb shows in-frame clones only, minus some. The data hold 150,000 to 200,000 clones, with 70% to 80% observed a single time. Material for sequencing was PBMCs. The receptors shown here come from a woman between 40 and 50 years old in good health and CMV-seronegative. The CDR3 runs from the conserved cysteine through the conserved F or W.

CDR3aa | j_gene | v_gene
CASSLGDRETQYF | TRBJ2-5 | TRBV5-1
CASSLATGVGNGYTF | TRBJ1-2 | TRBV5-1
CASSSTSPGEQYF | TRBJ2-7 | TRBV5-4
CASSNLPGTGDTQYF | TRBJ2-3 | TRBV14
CASRQALSRGRGETQYF | TRBJ2-5 | TRBV4-1
CASSFNPGAPTEAFF | TRBJ1-1 | TRBV5-6
CASSLTGAWTGELFF | TRBJ2-2 | TRBV6-5
CAWSGGRLYGYTF | TRBJ1-2 | TRBV30
CASSQDPSRGGSPLHF | TRBJ1-6 | TRBV4-3
CASSQENPLAGVVNEQFF | TRBJ2-1 | TRBV4-3
CASSIATAGANVLTF | TRBJ2-6 | TRBV19
CASSLVGTSGSTDTQYF | TRBJ2-3 | TRBV7-2
CASSEVGREKLFF | TRBJ1-4 | TRBV6-1
CASSPMGATDTQYF | TRBJ2-3 | TRBV7-3
CASQEGQGPYEQYF | TRBJ2-7 | TRBV5-1
CASSQARHPTTTNEKLFF | TRBJ1-4 | TRBV4-2
CASSPGKQETQYF | TRBJ2-5 | TRBV18
CASSQGEAGVRDF | TRBJ2-4 | TRBV4-1
CASTPMGQAGTEAFF | TRBJ1-1 | TRBV28
CASSLTGGGEKLFF | TRBJ1-4 | TRBV5-4